This is a list of T cell receptor beta chains from one sample in a study of cytomegalovirus exposure and HLA in healthy donors. Generated by immunoSEQ multiplex PCR, the TCRdb table keeps only in-frame clones and is missing some. Here the sample spans roughly 140,000 clones, around 84% being singletons. The sample consisted of PBMCs. The receptor set was obtained from a man aged 18 to 29 in good health and CMV-seropositive. Each CDR3 is given without its conserved first and last residue. Fields, in order: J gene, clone size, V gene, D gene, CDR3 protein. A D gene is named only where the DNA matches it firmly. A clone size is listed for some rows: how often the clone was seen (once, few, many), or a class if it is expanded.

J: TRBJ2-1
size: NA
V: TRBV15
D: TRBD2
CDR3: ATSSELAGGYEQF

J: TRBJ2-7
size: NA
V: TRBV6-1
D: TRBD1
CDR3: ASSEGQSSYEQY

J: TRBJ2-1
size: NA
V: TRBV21-1
D: NA
CDR3: ASSTGPRGSGTYNEQF

J: TRBJ2-7
size: NA
V: TRBV7-9
D: TRBD1
CDR3: ASEYPGQPYEQY

J: TRBJ2-6
size: NA
V: TRBV7-9
D: TRBD1
CDR3: ASSFWDSLSGANVLT

J: TRBJ1-3
size: NA
V: TRBV27
D: NA
CDR3: ASSPRGRRISGNTIY

J: TRBJ1-2
size: NA
V: TRBV5-1
D: TRBD1
CDR3: ASSLLQGANGYT

J: TRBJ1-6
size: many
V: TRBV6-5
D: NA
CDR3: ASSNDPRSPLH

J: TRBJ2-3
size: NA
V: TRBV2
D: TRBD2
CDR3: ASSDSGRHTDTQY

J: TRBJ1-5
size: NA
V: TRBV27
D: NA
CDR3: ASSLRRGSSNQPQH

J: TRBJ1-5
size: NA
V: TRBV27
D: NA
CDR3: ASSLYGNSNQPQH

J: TRBJ2-7
size: NA
V: TRBV15
D: TRBD1
CDR3: ATSRDLGQGSYEQY

J: TRBJ2-7
size: NA
V: TRBV2
D: NA
CDR3: ASSAVGVGSYEQY

J: TRBJ2-3
size: NA
V: TRBV11-2
D: NA
CDR3: ASSLGGVSQY

J: TRBJ2-1
size: NA
V: TRBV27
D: TRBD2
CDR3: ASSLTSGANEQF

J: TRBJ2-5
size: NA
V: TRBV6-1
D: NA
CDR3: ASTGGRGRETQY

J: TRBJ2-3
size: NA
V: TRBV12-2
D: NA
CDR3: ASRLAGRLAGDDSTDTQY

J: TRBJ1-2
size: NA
V: TRBV5-6
D: NA
CDR3: ASSLFRDTGYGYT

J: TRBJ1-5
size: NA
V: TRBV5-6
D: NA
CDR3: ASSREGNQPQH